Shown below are 9 T cell receptor delta chains from a single sample sequenced in a study of in vitro expanded adult blood gammadelta T cells. Live CD3+ TCRgammadelta+ Vgamma9+ Vdelta2+ T cells were FACS-sorted after expansion. Zoledronate at approximately 0.95 uM was applied to PBMC for one day, followed by three washes. The cells grew for 14 days in culture, receiving fresh IL-2 every 3 to 4 days. With CATT, TCRdb re-called clones from the 5' RACE reads. This sample has around 460 delta-chain clones; 35% to 45% occur once, and the top ten carry 30% to 50%. These receptors' antigens are unknown. Sequencing used gamma-delta T cells from peripheral blood expanded in culture, obtained from an in vitro culture stimulated with zoledronate. The receptors were gathered from an adult in good health.

Within the sample, this clone is large. A much larger clone sits a single nucleotide away, making a read error possible. This sample includes further DNA sequences coding for the same CDR3. The rearrangement links TRDV2 to TRDJ3, with D possibly matching TRDD3 (5 bases). From germline, CDR1 is GEAIGNYY and CDR2 EKD. The CDR3 contains 18 residues. Here the CDR3 reads CACDTGGPSSWDTRQMFF. The CDR3 nucleotides are TGTGCCTGTGACACCGGCGGGCCCAGCTCCTGGGACACTCGACAGATGTTTTTC.

This clone was detected only a few times. A much larger clone differs from this one at a single base, so this may be a read error. CDR3 nucleotide sequence: TGTGCCTGTGACACCGTGGGGACCCTGTACAACGATAAACTCATCTTT. Translation: CACDTVGTLYNDKLIF. This sequence joins TRDV2 and TRDJ1; possible D gene TRDD3, 5 bases. The V gene's germline CDR1 is GEAIGNYY and CDR2 EKD. Trimming removed 0 bases from V and 4 bases from J, with 17 bases in between. CDR3 length: 16 amino acids.

Remarks on this clone: A much larger clonotype is one base distant, so this may be a read error. The V and J genes are TRDV2 and TRDJ1; 10 bases are a match to TRDD3. The J gene was missing in TCRdb and was found by matching the end of the DNA to germline. CDR3 length: 18 amino acids. Germline CDR1 and CDR2: GEAIGNYY and EKD. Germline trimming cut 3 bases from V and 5 bases from J; bases unmatched to any gene: 17. This CDR3 is CACDEMGDTKGETDKLIF. The CDR3 DNA is TGTGCCTGTGACGAAATGGGGGATACAAAGGGGGAGACTGATAAACTCATCTTT.

On this clone itself: A read error is likely here: a far larger clone is one base away. Other DNA sequences from this sample encode an identical CDR3 as well. The chain carries TRDV2 and TRDJ1; 11 bases agree with TRDD3. Assignment of the J gene here rests on matching the DNA to germline, because TCRdb gives none. J lost 2 bases, V lost 6 bases, and 16 bases had no gene match. Germline V gene lookup returns CDR1 GEAIGNYY and CDR2 EKD. The CDR3 contains 18 residues. The chain's CDR3 is CACLPLLGDKRVTDKLIF. CDR3 sequence (DNA): TGTGCCTGTTTACCCTTACTGGGGGATAAAAGGGTGACCGATAAACTCATCTTT.

Turning to this clone: A far larger clone is one base from this, pointing to a likely read error. Other DNA sequences of this sample code for an identical CDR3. This rearrangement joins TRDV2 to TRDJ1; 7 bases map to TRDD3. Germline V gene sequence: CDR1 GEAIGNYY, CDR2 EKD. This CDR3 region has 17 residues. Unmatched junction bases numbered 11, after V lost 2 bases and J lost 0 bases. The CDR3 loop is CACDKLGVTSYTDKLIF. The CDR3 DNA sequence: TGTGCCTGTGACAAGCTGGGGGTTACATCGTACACCGATAAACTCATCTTT.

As to this clone: A far larger clone is a single base away, which makes a read error likely. The chain links TRDV2 to TRDJ1, with TRDD3 as a possible D gene (5 bases). The J gene, left out of TCRdb, was set here by checking the DNA against germline. This CDR3 spans 13 amino acids. Trimming took 3 bases from V and 6 from J, leaving 13 bases between them. Germline-derived CDR1 and CDR2 are GEAIGNYY and EKD. The CDR3 nucleotides read TGTGCCTGTGACGCATTACTGGATTATAAACTCATCTTT. Its protein product is CACDALLDYKLIF.

This clone came up a few times. A much bigger clone sits one base away, suggesting this may be a read error. The chain carries TRDV2 and TRDJ1; 8 positions agree with TRDD3. There are 16 residues in the CDR3. The germline CDR1 and CDR2 sequences are GEAIGNYY and EKD. After removal of 2 bases from V and 8 bases from J, the junction contained 15 bases not matched to a gene. The DNA of the CDR3 is TGTGCCTGTGACAGCGTCGCGCGTCCTGGGGGAGGCAAACTCATCTTT. Residues: CACDSVARPGGGKLIF.

This clone has a single count. With a much larger clone just one base away, this may be a read error. The same CDR3 also results from other DNA sequences found in this sample. The CDR3 protein is CACDTLPAPSNTDKLIF. CDR3 sequence (DNA): TGTGCCTGTGACACCCTGCCCGCCCCATCAAACACAGATAAACTCATCTTT. The rearrangement links TRDV2 to TRDJ1; D gene ambiguous. Because TCRdb records no J gene, it was assigned here through a match of the DNA to germline. Germline values: CDR1 GEAIGNYY, CDR2 EKD. CDR3 length: 17 residues.

This clone is categorized as hyperexpanded. The sample has other DNA sequences that encode this CDR3 too. The V call is TRDV2, the J call TRDJ1; D is unclear. CDR3 length equals 16 residues. The V end lost 0 bases, the J end lost 4 bases, and 17 bases lay between the germline ends. Germline assignment: CDR1 GEAIGNYY and CDR2 EKD. DNA of the CDR3: TGTGCCTGTGACACCGTAGGGAACCCAATCCGCGATAAACTCATCTTT. It translates to CACDTVGNPIRDKLIF.